This T cell receptor beta chain was captured in a study of blood T cells in healthy people across ages. Points from the study as a whole: Long-lived donors exceeded aged donors in naive CD4+ cells and diversity. Naive and antigen-experienced cells were not separated, limiting conclusive comparison. Donor CMV infection status was unknown, possibly confounding age-related changes in expanded clonotypes.

With regard to this clonotype: Its antigen is as yet unknown.

J was trimmed by 5 bases and V by 6 bases; bases with no gene match: 8. The germline V gene has CDR1 SNHLY and CDR2 FYNNEI. This CDR3 spans 14 amino acids. Sample-barcoded 5' priming and a J-beta primer mix drove a second PCR of roughly 7 to 11 cycles. TCRdb recomputed calls from the 5' RACE reads with MiXCR, one row per CDR3 protein. The sample consists of hundreds of thousands of distinct CDR3 sequences, approximately 25% of them appearing once. In addition, the sample was reused for a study of T cells of mothers and their children. That work states: Compared with unrelated pairs, related mother-child pairs had slightly higher, non-significant overlap.

This clonotype was obtained from a boy aged 10-17 years in good health. The sequencing input was blood. V gene TRBV2 combines with J gene TRBJ1-1; 8 nucleotides align to TRBD1. CDR3 coding DNA: TGTGCCAGCAGGGGTACAGGGGGTAAGACTGAAGCTTTCTTT. This sequence encodes CASRGTGGKTEAFF. Full variable domain (remainder filled in from reference TRBV2 and TRBJ1-1): EPEVTQTPSHQVTQMGQEVILRCVPISNHLYFYWYRQILGQKVEFLVSFYNNEISEKSEIFDDQFSVERPDGSNFTLKIRSTKLEDSAMYFCASRGTGGKTEAFFGQGTRLTVV.